The clone carrying this T cell receptor (beta chain) was seen ten or more times. Each CDR3 protein gets one entry after TCRdb re-called the 5' RACE reads with MiXCR. The data show around 90,000 distinct CDR3 sequences, about 5% seen once. V lost 3 bases to trimming and J lost 3 bases, with 2 bases between them. Looked up from germline, CDR1 is DFQATT and CDR2 is SNEGSKA (reference sequence). The length of the CDR3 is 10 residues. This sample was included in a study of T cells of healthy individuals. The chain has TRBV20-1 and TRBJ1-2, with unresolved D. The source is a female donor in good health. The CDR3 loop is CSASHYGYTF. The CDR3 coding sequence is TGCAGTGCTAGCCACTATGGCTACACCTTC.